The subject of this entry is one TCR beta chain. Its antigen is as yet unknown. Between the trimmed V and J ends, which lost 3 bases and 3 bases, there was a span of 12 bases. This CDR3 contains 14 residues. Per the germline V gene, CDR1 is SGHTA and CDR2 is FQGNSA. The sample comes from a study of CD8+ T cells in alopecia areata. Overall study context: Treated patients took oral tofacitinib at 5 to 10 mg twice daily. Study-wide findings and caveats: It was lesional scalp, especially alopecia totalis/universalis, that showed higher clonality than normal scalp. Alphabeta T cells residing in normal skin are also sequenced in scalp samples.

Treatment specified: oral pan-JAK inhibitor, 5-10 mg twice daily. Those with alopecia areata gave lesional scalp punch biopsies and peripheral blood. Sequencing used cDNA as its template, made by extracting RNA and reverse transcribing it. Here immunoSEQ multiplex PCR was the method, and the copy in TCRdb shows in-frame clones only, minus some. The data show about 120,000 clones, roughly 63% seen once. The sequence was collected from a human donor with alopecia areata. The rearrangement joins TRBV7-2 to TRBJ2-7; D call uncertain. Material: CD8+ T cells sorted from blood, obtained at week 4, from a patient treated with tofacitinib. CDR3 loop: CASSFHGESYEQYF. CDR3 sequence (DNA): TGTGCCAGCAGCTTTCACGGCGAGAGCTACGAGCAGTACTTC. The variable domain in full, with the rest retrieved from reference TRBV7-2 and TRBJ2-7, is GAGVSQSPSNKVTEKGKDVELRCDPISGHTALYWYRQSLGQGLEFLIYFQGNSAPDKSGLPSDRFSAERTGGSVSTLTIQRTQQEDSAVYLCASSFHGESYEQYFGPGTRLTVT.